The 26 T cell receptor beta chains below all came from one sample that was sequenced in a study of OX40 agonist ivuxolimab in advanced cancers. Libraries were made using the immunoSEQ multiplex PCR assay. TCRdb holds this immuneACCESS table with in-frame rearrangements only. Some clones are missing; in checked studies, unresolved V genes explain under half, and the rest has no known cause. The sample yields some 12,000 clones; 70% to 75% were counted once. About 30% of the sample lies in the top ten. Here the sequenced sample was CD4+ or CD8+ T cells sorted from blood, taken in a trial of the OX40 agonist ivuxolimab. Receptors were obtained from an adult with an advanced solid tumor such as melanoma, head and neck, liver or kidney cancer.

The table lists this clone with a few counts. The chain joins TRBV25-1 to TRBJ2-6; D might be TRBD1 (6 bases). Germline lookup yields CDR1 MGHDK and CDR2 SYGVNS. The CDR3 has 18 residues. V was pared by 1 base and J by 1 base, with 14 bases between. The CDR3 DNA is TGTGCCAGCAGTGAATTGGAAACAGGGTTTTCTGGGGCCAACGTCCTGACTTTC. Translation: CASSELETGFSGANVLTF.

The J gene is TRBJ2-1, the V gene TRBV28; no clear D gene. Between the trimmed V and J ends, which lost 3 bases and 0 bases, there was a span of 0 bases. This CDR3 has 12 amino acids. The germline V gene encodes CDR1 MDHEN and CDR2 SYDVKM. The CDR3 nucleotides read TGTGCCAGCAGTTTCTCCTACAATGAGCAGTTCTTC. Its protein is CASSFSYNEQFF.

The V gene is TRBV2, the J gene TRBJ2-1; D remains ambiguous. V dropped 6 bases and J dropped 6 bases, with 6 bases sitting between them. The V gene's germline CDR1 is SNHLY and CDR2 FYNNEI. This CDR3 region has 11 residues. In nucleotides, the CDR3 is TGTGCCAGCAGCCTAGGCAATGAGCAGTTCTTC. This translates into CASSLGNEQFF.

The gene calls are TRBV27 and TRBJ2-6; D uncertain. The CDR3 length is 14 residues. CDR1 and CDR2 (germline): MNHEY, SMNVEV (reference sequence). V lost 3 bases, J lost 3 bases, and 6 bases lay in between. The CDR3 DNA is TGTGCCAGCAGTTTGACCCTTGGGGCCAACGTCCTGACTTTC. It translates to CASSLTLGANVLTF.

V is TRBV7-8 and J is TRBJ1-1; no firm D call. V gave up 5 bases and J gave up 1 base, with 5 bases separating them. The CDR3 sequence is 12 residues long. Germline-derived CDR1 and CDR2 are SGHVS and FQNEAQ. The CDR3, as DNA: TGTGCCAGCAGCCCCCCGAACACTGAAGCTTTCTTT. It translates to CASSPPNTEAFF.

The chain employs TRBV5-6 and TRBJ2-2; D is ambiguous. CDR1 and CDR2 (germline): SGHDT, YYEEEE. The V end lost 0 bases, the J end lost 4 bases, and 10 bases lay between the germline ends. The length of the CDR3 is 15 residues. CDR3 bases: TGTGCCAGCAGCTTGGGGGGTGCGAGCACCGGGGAGCTGTTTTTT. Amino acids: CASSLGGASTGELFF.

This clone has only a few counts. The V and J genes are TRBV7-9 and TRBJ2-5; 7 bases fit TRBD2. The CDR3 loop spans 14 amino acids. V was clipped by 8 bases and J by 4 bases; unmatched bases: 10. The V gene's germline CDR1 is SEHNR and CDR2 FQNEAQ (reference sequence). CDR3 region: CASLEQGGVETQYF. The CDR3 DNA follows: TGTGCCAGCTTGGAGCAGGGAGGGGTAGAGACCCAGTACTTC.

This rearrangement joins TRBV7-9 to TRBJ2-1; 8 nucleotides agree with TRBD1. Germline V gene data show CDR1 as SEHNR and CDR2 as FQNEAQ (reference sequence). The V segment lost 7 bases and the J segment 0 bases; nucleotides outside the gene matches: 8. This CDR3 has 16 residues. CDR3 region: CASTGNRGSSYNEQFF. The CDR3 DNA follows: TGTGCCAGCACAGGAAACAGGGGGAGCTCCTACAATGAGCAGTTCTTC.

The chain couples TRBV7-9 to TRBJ1-1; the D is unclear. Germline loops: CDR1 SEHNR, CDR2 FQNEAQ (reference sequence). V was cut by 5 bases and J by 5 bases, with 9 bases left in between. The CDR3 has 12 residues. The CDR3 loop reads CASSPDPTEAFF. Written as DNA, the CDR3 is TGTGCCAGCAGCCCGGACCCAACTGAAGCTTTCTTT.

This clone was counted only a few times. The gene calls are TRBV6-5 and TRBJ2-3; D not resolved. Germline V gives CDR1 MNHEY, CDR2 SVGAGI. The length of the CDR3 is 15 residues. V was clipped by 5 bases and J by 0 bases, with 12 bases between them. CDR3 in DNA: TGTGCCAGCAGTCAGAGGTACCCTAGCACAGATACGCAGTATTTT. It codes for CASSQRYPSTDTQYF.

The chain uses TRBV2 and TRBJ2-1; no clear D gene. The germline V gene encodes CDR1 SNHLY and CDR2 FYNNEI. The CDR3 is made up of 13 amino acids. Trimming took 2 bases from V and 3 from J, leaving 5 bases between them. CDR3 nucleotides: TGTGCCAGCAGTGAATACAACTACAATGAGCAGTTCTTC. It translates to CASSEYNYNEQFF.

The V gene is TRBV6-1, the J gene TRBJ2-1, with a possible D match to TRBD2 (6 bases). Germline V gene sequence: CDR1 MNHNS, CDR2 SASEGT. Deletions cut 5 bases from V and 11 bases from J, with 10 bases between. The CDR3 consists of 11 residues. CDR3 coding DNA: TGTGCCAGCAGTTACGGGGGACAGCAGTTCTTC. This codes for CASSYGGQQFF.

The chain carries TRBV9 and TRBJ1-5; D not certain. V dropped 0 bases and J dropped 2 bases, with 6 bases sitting between them. In germline, CDR1 is SGDLS, CDR2 YYNGEE. CDR3 length equals 14 residues. Written as DNA, the CDR3 is TGTGCCAGCAGCGTAGGAAGCGGCAATCAGCCCCAGCATTTT. Encoded protein: CASSVGSGNQPQHF.

CDR3 in DNA: TGTGCCAGCAGCTTTACACACAGGGGCTACAATGAGCAGTTCTTC. It yields the protein CASSFTHRGYNEQFF. The V call is TRBV7-2, the J call TRBJ2-1; 7 bases fit TRBD1. The V gene's germline CDR1 is SGHTA and CDR2 FQGNSA. The CDR3 has 15 amino acids. Trimming removed 3 bases from V and 3 bases from J; junction bases left unmatched: 5.

V is TRBV27 and J is TRBJ2-7, with TRBD1 matching 9 bases. Germline-derived CDR1 and CDR2 are MNHEY and SMNVEV (reference sequence). The CDR3 has 14 amino acids. Losses at the gene ends were 4 bases for V and 7 bases for J; bases not matched to a gene: 8. In DNA form, the CDR3 reads TGTGCCAGCAGTTGGGGAACAGGGGGCAGAGAGCAGTACTTC. This sequence encodes CASSWGTGGREQYF.

The J gene is TRBJ2-2, the V gene TRBV4-1; TRBD2 agrees at 7 bases. This CDR3 has 18 amino acids. Germline CDR1 is MGHRA and CDR2 is YSYEKL. Trimming at V came to 4 bases and at J to 6 bases, leaving 17 bases not matched to a gene. The CDR3: CASSPLVGGSRVAGELFF. The CDR3 bases are TGCGCCAGCAGCCCCCTGGTGGGCGGGAGTAGGGTCGCCGGGGAGCTGTTTTTT.

The chain carries TRBV21-1 and TRBJ2-3; the table's TRBD2 call for D was not verified on the DNA. TRBV21-1 is listed as a pseudogene. The CDR3 loop spans 17 amino acids. The DNA of the CDR3 is TGTGCCAGCAGCAAATCGACTAGGACTACCAGCACAGATACGCAGTATTTT. Encoded protein: CASSKSTRTTSTDTQYF.

CDR3 DNA sequence: TGCGCCAGCAGTGAATCGGTAGCGGGGGGGCCATCGGATACGCAGTATTTT. It specifies CASSESVAGGPSDTQYF. J is TRBJ2-3 and V is TRBV10-1, with 11 bases identical to TRBD2. The CDR3 is made up of 17 amino acids. Germline V gene data show CDR1 as WNHNN and CDR2 as SYGVQD (reference sequence). V shed 3 bases and J 6 bases; nucleotides not matched to a gene: 11.

The genes are TRBV10-3 and TRBJ1-5, with a tentative D call TRBD1 (6 bases). V lost 5 bases to trimming and J lost 3 bases, with 8 bases between them. Germline CDR1 and CDR2: ENHRY and SYGVKD. The CDR3 has 13 amino acids. CDR3 sequence reads: CAISTGPNQPQHF. The CDR3 DNA follows: TGTGCCATCAGTACAGGGCCCAATCAGCCCCAGCATTTT.

The CDR3 DNA is TGTGCCAGCAGTGAACTAGCGGGACGGGGGCAAGAGACCCAGTACTTC. As protein: CASSELAGRGQETQYF. This chain links TRBV6-1 with TRBJ2-5; 9 bases match TRBD2. The J segment lost 2 bases and the V segment lost 2 bases, leaving 6 bases of the junction unmatched. CDR1 MNHNS and CDR2 SASEGT come from the germline V gene. This CDR3 is 16 amino acids long.

The J gene is TRBJ1-4, the V gene TRBV7-2, with 7 positions matching TRBD1. J gave up 7 bases and V 2 bases, and 10 bases lay outside the gene matches. Looked up from germline, CDR1 is SGHTA and CDR2 is FQGNSA. This CDR3 has 16 residues. CDR3 sequence (DNA): TGTGCCAGCAGCTTACGGTCACAGGGGATTGGTGAAAAACTGTTTTTT. Amino acids: CASSLRSQGIGEKLFF.

The chain couples TRBV7-2 to TRBJ1-3; weak D call: TRBD1 (5 bases). Germline V gene lookup returns CDR1 SGHTA and CDR2 FQGNSA. Trimming cost V 1 base and J 2 bases, with 15 bases left between them. CDR3 length equals 17 residues. CDR3 sequence reads: CASSLVGTEGTGNTIYF. The DNA for the CDR3 is TGTGCCAGCAGCTTAGTTGGGACGGAGGGGACTGGAAACACCATATATTTT.

J is TRBJ2-5 and V is TRBV11-1; a weak D match, TRBD1 (5 bases). The CDR3 is made up of 16 amino acids. Trimming pared 5 bases from V and 4 bases from J, leaving 20 bases between. Germline V CDR1 and CDR2: SGHAT, FQDESV (reference sequence). CDR3 amino acids: CASSPTRARRGETQYF. In nucleotides, the CDR3 is TGTGCCAGCAGCCCGACACGAGCGAGAAGGGGAGAGACCCAGTACTTC.

The CDR3 loop is CASSKTIQETQYF. CDR3 sequence (DNA): TGTGCCAGCAGCAAGACTATCCAAGAGACCCAGTACTTC. The chain couples TRBV7-9 to TRBJ2-5; possible D gene TRBD2, 5 bases. This CDR3 has 13 residues. Deletions cut 5 bases from V and 1 base from J, with 8 bases between. Looked up from germline, CDR1 is SEHNR and CDR2 is FQNEAQ (reference sequence).

The chain combines TRBV5-6 with TRBJ1-6; D unresolved. The CDR3 runs to 14 residues. Germline CDR1 is SGHDT and CDR2 is YYEEEE. With 0 bases removed from V and 7 bases from J, the gap between germline ends came to 8 bases. DNA of the CDR3: TGTGCCAGCAGCTTGGGGGGAACGAATTCACCCCTCCACTTT. This sequence encodes CASSLGGTNSPLHF.

Here the CDR3 DNA reads TGTGCCAGCAGAACCGATGGGGCCTACAACAATGAGCAGTTCTTC. Translation gives CASRTDGAYNNEQFF. This chain connects TRBV27 to TRBJ2-1; tentatively, D is TRBD1 (5 bases). Germline-derived CDR1 and CDR2 are MNHEY and SMNVEV (reference sequence). The CDR3 spans 15 residues. Trimming removed 6 bases from V and 5 bases from J, with 17 bases in between.